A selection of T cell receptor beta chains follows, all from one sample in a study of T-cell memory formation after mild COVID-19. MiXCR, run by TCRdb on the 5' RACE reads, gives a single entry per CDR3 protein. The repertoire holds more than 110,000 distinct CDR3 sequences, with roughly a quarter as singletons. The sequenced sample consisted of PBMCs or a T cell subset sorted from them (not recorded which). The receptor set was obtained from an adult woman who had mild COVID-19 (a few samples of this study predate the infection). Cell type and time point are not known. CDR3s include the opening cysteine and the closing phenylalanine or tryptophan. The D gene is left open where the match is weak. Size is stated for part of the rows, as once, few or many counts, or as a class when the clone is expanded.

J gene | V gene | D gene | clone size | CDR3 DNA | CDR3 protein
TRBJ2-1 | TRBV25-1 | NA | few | TGTGCCAGCACCCCACCAGGGGTGTCTGAGCAGTTCTTC | CASTPPGVSEQFF
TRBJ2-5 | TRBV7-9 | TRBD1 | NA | TGTGCCAGCAGCCCCCGACAGGGTGAGACCCAGTACTTC | CASSPRQGETQYF
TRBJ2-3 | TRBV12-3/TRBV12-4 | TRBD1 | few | TGTGCCAGCAGTTTAGCGCAGGGGGCCTTAGATACGCAGTATTTT | CASSLAQGALDTQYF
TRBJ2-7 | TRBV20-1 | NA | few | TGCAGTGCTAGAGAGGGTGGCTACGAGCAGTACTTC | CSAREGGYEQYF
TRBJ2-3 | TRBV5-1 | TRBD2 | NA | TGCGCCAGCAGCTTGGCTAGCGGGGGTTTAGGTACGCAGTATTTT | CASSLASGGLGTQYF
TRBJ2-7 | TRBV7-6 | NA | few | TGTGCCAGCAGCTTATGGGACCCGGGACACCTCCACTTC | CASSLWDPGHLHF
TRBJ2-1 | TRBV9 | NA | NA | TGTGCCAGCAGCCCAGGGGCAGGTTCCTACAATGAGCAGTTCTTC | CASSPGAGSYNEQFF
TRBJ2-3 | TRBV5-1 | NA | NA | TGCGCCAGCAGCCCAATAAGCACAGATACGCAGTATTTT | CASSPISTDTQYF
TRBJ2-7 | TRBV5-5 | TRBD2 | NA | TGTGCCAGCAGCTTAGGACTAGCCAACTACGAGCAGTACTTC | CASSLGLANYEQYF
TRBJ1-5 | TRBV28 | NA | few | TGTGCCAGCAGTTTTTACGGGGGTAGCAATCAGCCCCAGCATTTT | CASSFYGGSNQPQHF
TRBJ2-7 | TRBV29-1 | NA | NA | TGCAGCGTTGGGAACGGGGACGAGCAGTACTTC | CSVGNGDEQYF
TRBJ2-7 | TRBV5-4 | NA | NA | TGTGCCAGCAGCCCCCATAACCTCCCCTCCTACGAGCAGTACTTC | CASSPHNLPSYEQYF
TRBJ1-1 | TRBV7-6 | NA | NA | TGTGCCAGCAGCTTAGGGGCCAGGTTGTCCCCGGGCACTGAAGCTTTCTTT | CASSLGARLSPGTEAFF
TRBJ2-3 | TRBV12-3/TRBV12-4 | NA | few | TGTGCCAGCAGTTTAAGTGCCACAGATACGCAGTATTTT | CASSLSATDTQYF
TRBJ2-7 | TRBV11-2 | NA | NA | TGTGCCAGCAGCTTAGATCCGGCCAGGGACTACGAGCAGTACTTC | CASSLDPARDYEQYF
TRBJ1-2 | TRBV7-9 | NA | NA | TGTGCCAGCAGCTTAGCGCTCGGGCAGGCTGGTATCAATGGCTACACCTTC | CASSLALGQAGINGYTF
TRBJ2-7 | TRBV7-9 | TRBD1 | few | TGTGCCAGCAGCCCCCGGCCGGGACAGGTGAGGGACTACGAGCAGTACTTC | CASSPRPGQVRDYEQYF
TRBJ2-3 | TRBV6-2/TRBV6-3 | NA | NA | TGTGCCAGCAGTTACTCCCCCAGCGGGACACTCACAGATACGCAGTATTTT | CASSYSPSGTLTDTQYF
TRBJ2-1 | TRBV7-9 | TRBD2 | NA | TGTGCCAGCAGCTCGGGACTAGCGGGAGATGGCGAGCAGTTCTTC | CASSSGLAGDGEQFF
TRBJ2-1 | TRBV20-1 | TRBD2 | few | TGCAGTGCTAGAGGTGCTAGCGGGAGGGCCAATGAGCAGTTCTTC | CSARGASGRANEQFF
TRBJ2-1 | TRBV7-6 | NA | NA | TGTGCCAGCACCGGCGAAGACTACAATGAGCAGTTCTTC | CASTGEDYNEQFF
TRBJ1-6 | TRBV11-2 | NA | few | TGTGCCAGCAGCCCTCCTGAGGGGCCTCTGTCGTATTCACCCCTCCACTTT | CASSPPEGPLSYSPLHF
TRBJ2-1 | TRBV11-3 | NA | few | TGTGCCAGCAGCTTAGGCGAGCGGGTCTACAATGAGCAGTTCTTC | CASSLGERVYNEQFF
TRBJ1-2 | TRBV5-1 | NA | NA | TGCGCCAGCAGCTTGGGTCAGGGGAATGGCTACACCTTC | CASSLGQGNGYTF
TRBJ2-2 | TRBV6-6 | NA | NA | TGTGCCAGCGGCGCTCCGGACGGGGGCGGCACCGGGGAGCTGTTTTTT | CASGAPDGGGTGELFF
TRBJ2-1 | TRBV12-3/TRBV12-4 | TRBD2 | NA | TGTGCCAGCAGTCGAAGCGGGGGGGCGGAGAATGAGCAGTTCTTC | CASSRSGGAENEQFF
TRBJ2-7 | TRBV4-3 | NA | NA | TGCGCCAGCAGCCTTCAGGGGCGCGAGCAGTACTTC | CASSLQGREQYF
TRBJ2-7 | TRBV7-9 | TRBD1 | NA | TGTGCCAGCAGCTTAGGAGTGTTAGGGGGCCAGAGCTCCTACGAGCAGTACTTC | CASSLGVLGGQSSYEQYF
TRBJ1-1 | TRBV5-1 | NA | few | TGCGCCAGCAGCTTCAGAGATATGAACACTGAAGCTTTCTTT | CASSFRDMNTEAFF
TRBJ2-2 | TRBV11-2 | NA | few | TGTGCCAGCAGCTTCGCCGCCGGGGAGCTGTTTTTT | CASSFAAGELFF
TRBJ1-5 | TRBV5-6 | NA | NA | TGTGCCAGCAGCGGCTGGGGGGTCGGGCAGCCCCAGCATTTT | CASSGWGVGQPQHF
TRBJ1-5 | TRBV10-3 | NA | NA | TGTGCCATCAGTGAGTCTGGGGCTAGCAATCAGCCCCAGCATTTT | CAISESGASNQPQHF
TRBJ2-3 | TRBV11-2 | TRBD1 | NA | TGTGCCAGCAGCACCCGGGACAGGGAAATTCTATCTAGCACAGATACGCAGTATTTT | CASSTRDREILSSTDTQYF
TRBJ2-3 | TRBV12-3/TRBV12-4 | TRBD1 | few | TGTGCCAGCAGTTTAGGCGCAGGGGGCCGCACAGATACGCAGTATTTT | CASSLGAGGRTDTQYF
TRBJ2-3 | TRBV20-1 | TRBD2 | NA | TGCAGTGCTAGACGCAACCCCTGGCGGGGGGGCACAGATACGCAGTATTTT | CSARRNPWRGGTDTQYF
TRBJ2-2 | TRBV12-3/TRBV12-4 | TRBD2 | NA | TGTGCCAGCAGTTTATCGAGCGGGGACGGGGAGCTGTTTTTT | CASSLSSGDGELFF
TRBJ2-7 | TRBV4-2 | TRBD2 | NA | TGTGCCAGCAGCCAAGAACTAGCGGGCTCCTACGAGCAGTACTTC | CASSQELAGSYEQYF
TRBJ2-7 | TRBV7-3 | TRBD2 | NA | TGTGCCAGCAGCCCGCCCCTCTCCGGGGGGTCCTACGAGCAGTACTTC | CASSPPLSGGSYEQYF
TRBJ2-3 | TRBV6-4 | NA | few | TGTGCCAGCAGCGACAGTACAAGCACAGATACGCAGTATTTT | CASSDSTSTDTQYF
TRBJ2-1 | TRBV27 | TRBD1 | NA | TGTGCCAGCAGTTCCCACCTCGGACAGGGAAACAATGAGCAGTTCTTC | CASSSHLGQGNNEQFF
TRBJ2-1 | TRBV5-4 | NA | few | TGTGCCAGCAGCTTTTCTCTCTTGGAGGGCAATGAGCAGTTCTTC | CASSFSLLEGNEQFF
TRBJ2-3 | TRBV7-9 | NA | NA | TGTGCCAGCAGCTTAGTCGCTACCACAGATACGCAGTATTTT | CASSLVATTDTQYF
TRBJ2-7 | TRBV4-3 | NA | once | TGCGCCAGCATCCAACACAGGGAAATGGAGCAGTACTTC | CASIQHREMEQYF
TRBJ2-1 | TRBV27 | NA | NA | TGTGCCAGCGGGGGGGCATCGGATGAGCAGTTCTTC | CASGGASDEQFF
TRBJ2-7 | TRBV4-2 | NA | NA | TGTGCCAGCAGTCCGGACGGATCCTACGAGCAGTACTTC | CASSPDGSYEQYF
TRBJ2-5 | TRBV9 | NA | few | TGTGCCAGCAGCGTAATACCGACGGAGACCCAGTACTTC | CASSVIPTETQYF
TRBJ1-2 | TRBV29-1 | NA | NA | TGCAGCGGCGGGGGGGACTATGGCTACACCTTC | CSGGGDYGYTF
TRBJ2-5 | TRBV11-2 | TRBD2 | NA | TGTGCCAGCAGTAGGGGACTAGCGGTCCAAGAGACCCAGTACTTC | CASSRGLAVQETQYF
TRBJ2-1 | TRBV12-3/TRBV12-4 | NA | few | TGTGCCAGCAGTTTCATGCCCACCCATGAGCAGTTCTTC | CASSFMPTHEQFF
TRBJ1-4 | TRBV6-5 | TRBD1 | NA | TGTGCCAGCAGTTTGACGGTCGGGACAGTTAATGAAAAACTGTTTTTT | CASSLTVGTVNEKLFF
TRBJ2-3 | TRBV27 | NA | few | TGTGCCAGCAGTTCGAGGGGTGGCACAGATACGCAGTATTTT | CASSSRGGTDTQYF
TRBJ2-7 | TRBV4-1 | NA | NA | TGCGCCAGCAGCCAAGAGGGGGGACTCTTCTACGAGCAGTACTTC | CASSQEGGLFYEQYF
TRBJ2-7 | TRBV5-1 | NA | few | TGCGCCAGCAGCTTGGGGTCGGGGTCCTACGAGCAGTACTTC | CASSLGSGSYEQYF
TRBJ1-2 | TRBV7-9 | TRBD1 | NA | TGTGCCAGCAGCGGACAGGGCGGCGGCTACACCTTC | CASSGQGGGYTF
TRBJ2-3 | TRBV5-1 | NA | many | TGCGCCAGCAGCTTCGGTGACAGCCGCACAGATACGCAGTATTTT | CASSFGDSRTDTQYF
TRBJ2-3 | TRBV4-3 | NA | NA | TGCGCCAGCAGCCAAGGGCTGACAGAGGCAGATACGCAGTATTTT | CASSQGLTEADTQYF
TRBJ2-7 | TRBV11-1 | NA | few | TGTGCCAGCAGCTTAGTCGACCCCTACGAGCAGTACTTC | CASSLVDPYEQYF
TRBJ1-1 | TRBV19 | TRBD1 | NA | TGTGCCAGTAGTGCGGACAGGGGGCTGGACACTGAAGCTTTCTTT | CASSADRGLDTEAFF